The 9 T cell receptor beta chains presented below share a single source sample, sequenced in a study of T cell repertoires in cytomegalovirus infection. TCRdb redid the calling of the reads with MiXCR, one entry per CDR3 protein. In the table there are approximately 260,000 distinct CDR3 sequences, 17% of which are singletons. The sample was CD8+ T cells from PBMCs. The receptors here all came from a human donor in good health (CMV status not recorded). Some clones in this sample may be carry-over from other donors' samples.

This clonotype was found a few times. The gene calls are TRBV4-1 and TRBJ1-6; D remains ambiguous. Looked up from germline, CDR1 is MGHRA and CDR2 is YSYEKL. The CDR3 has 16 amino acids. Trimming shortened V by 0 bases and J by 0 bases, and 6 bases separated the two germline ends. CDR3 sequence: CASSQERSSYNSPLHF. CDR3 sequence (DNA): TGCGCCAGCAGCCAAGAGCGAAGCTCCTATAATTCACCCCTCCACTTT.

CDR3: CASSILGVGPGELFF. The CDR3 nucleotides read TGTGCCAGTAGTATACTCGGGGTGGGTCCCGGGGAGCTGTTTTTT. J is TRBJ2-2 and V is TRBV19; a weak D match, TRBD2 (5 bases). Trimming stripped 2 bases from V and 6 bases from J, with 13 bases between. The CDR3 covers 15 residues. The germline CDR1 and CDR2 sequences are LNHDA and SQIVND (reference sequence).

This clonotype was detected a few times. The V call is TRBV18, the J call TRBJ1-1, with D hard to call. V was shortened by 3 bases and J by 0 bases, with 23 bases between the two germline ends. The CDR3 loop spans 19 amino acids. Germline V gene data show CDR1 as KGHSH and CDR2 as LQKENI. CDR3 nucleotides: TGTGCCAGCTCACCCGGAGACGAGCCCAAGACGGGGATGAACACTGAAGCTTTCTTT. Translated: CASSPGDEPKTGMNTEAFF.

This clonotype was picked up many times. The genes are TRBV7-9 and TRBJ2-1; D call uncertain. The CDR3 spans 17 residues. V gave up 4 bases and J gave up 4 bases, with 20 bases separating them. In germline, CDR1 is SEHNR, CDR2 FQNEAQ (reference sequence). The CDR3 reads CASSSTVRTIHYNEQFF. For the CDR3, the DNA is TGTGCCAGCAGCTCGACCGTCCGGACCATACATTACAATGAGCAGTTCTTC.

This clonotype showed up just a few times. V and J are TRBV19 and TRBJ2-3; D may be TRBD2 (6 bases). The CDR3 covers 16 residues. Trimming took 4 bases from V and 2 from J, leaving 16 bases between them. Germline CDR1 is LNHDA and CDR2 is SQIVND (reference sequence). The CDR3 nucleotides read TGTGCCAGTAGTAGCGACGGGGGACCAAACACAGATACGCAGTATTTT. Its translation is CASSSDGGPNTDTQYF.

This clonotype was detected many times. This chain uses TRBV13 with TRBJ1-1; D may be TRBD1 (6 bases). The CDR3 loop spans 14 amino acids. Germline CDR1 PRHDT, CDR2 FYEKMQ (reference sequence). Deletions cut 3 bases from V and 1 base from J, with 9 bases between. CDR3 in amino acids: CASSLAGENTEAFF. The CDR3 DNA reads as TGTGCCAGCAGCTTGGCAGGGGAGAACACTGAAGCTTTCTTT. Looking up the rest from reference TRBV13 and TRBJ1-1 gives the full variable domain: AAGVIQSPRHLIKEKRETATLKCYPIPRHDTVYWYQQGPGQDPQFLISFYEKMQSDKGSIPDRFSAQQFSDYHSELNMSSLELGDSALYFCASSLAGENTEAFFGQGTRLTVV.

In the case of this clonotype: A read error may explain this, as a much larger clone is one base away. The chain is built from TRBV6-2 or TRBV6-3 and TRBJ2-7, with a weak D call TRBD2 (5 bases). CDR1 is MNHEY, CDR2 SVGEGT, per germline. The CDR3 spans 16 residues. V lost 0 bases and J 3 bases, leaving 15 bases between the germline ends. The CDR3 spells CASSYSCEGAIYEQYF. In nucleotides, the CDR3 is TGTGCCAGCAGTTACTCGTGCGAGGGAGCCATCTACGAGCAGTACTTC.

This clonotype turned up a few times. The J gene is TRBJ1-1, the V gene TRBV2; no firm D call. The CDR3 has 14 residues. Trimming removed 9 bases from V and 1 base from J, with 15 bases in between. Germline CDR1 reads SNHLY; CDR2 reads FYNNEI. The CDR3 is CASRGTVSNTEAFF. CDR3 coding DNA: TGTGCCAGTAGAGGAACAGTGTCGAACACTGAAGCTTTCTTT. Based on the CDR3 plus reference TRBV2 and TRBJ1-1, the full variable domain is EPEVTQTPSHQVTQMGQEVILRCVPISNHLYFYWYRQILGQKVEFLVSFYNNEISEKSEIFDDQFSVERPDGSNFTLKIRSTKLEDSAMYFCASRGTVSNTEAFFGQGTRLTVV.

This chain links TRBV19 with TRBJ2-2, with D possibly being TRBD1 (5 bases). The CDR3 has 15 residues. Germline lookup yields CDR1 LNHDA and CDR2 SQIVND (reference sequence). V lost 3 bases and J lost 3, with 11 bases in between. This chain's CDR3 is CASSILDTHTGELFF. In DNA form, the CDR3 reads TGTGCCAGTAGTATCCTGGACACACACACCGGGGAGCTGTTTTTT.